This T cell receptor beta chain stems from a study of breast tumors, draining lymph nodes, adjacent tissues. In TCRdb, the multiplex PCR reads were re-called with MiXCR into one record per CDR3 protein. The sample records under 300,000 distinct CDR3 sequences, 34% being singletons. The CDR3 runs to 16 residues. Germline CDR1 LNHDA, CDR2 SQIVND (reference sequence). V lost 1 base and J lost 1, with 11 bases in between. Axillary draining lymph nodes of breast cancer patients supplied the node samples. The chain carries TRBV19 and TRBJ1-5; a weak D match, TRBD1 (6 bases). Sequenced material: axillary lymph node tissue. The sequence was collected from a female donor with breast cancer. Some clones in this sample may be carry-over from other donors' samples. CDR3 in DNA: TGTGCCAGTAGTATAGGGGGGGGCCGGAGCAATCAGCCCCAGCATTTT. This codes for CASSIGGGRSNQPQHF.